These 24 T cell receptor beta chains were all obtained from the same sample, sequenced in a study of spatial heterogeneity in lung cancer. TCRdb called the 5' RACE reads again in MiXCR, with one record for every CDR3 protein. The data contain about 9,200 distinct CDR3 sequences, approximately 50% of them singletons. Study-wide findings and caveats: Tumor mutation counts were tracked by expanded intratumoral alpha and beta TCR counts.

The time point denotes: sample taken at primary tumor resection. The antigens these receptors bind are not known. Sequences were derived from lung tumor tissue, sampled at surgery. These receptors were collected from a female donor with early-stage non-small cell lung cancer.

As concerns this clonotype: This beta chain represents an off-target read in a library built for alpha chains; its size is of limited meaning. The chain combines TRBV6-1 with TRBJ2-3, with TRBD2 as a possible D gene (5 bases). V was pared by 10 bases and J by 3 bases, with 20 bases between. Germline CDR1 reads MNHNS; CDR2 reads SASEGT. The CDR3 is 15 residues long. CDR3 amino acids: CATHKIGIRTDTQYF. DNA for the CDR3: TGTGCCACCCACAAGATCGGGATTCGGACAGATACGCAGTATTTT.

This clonotype was observed a few times. This beta chain is off target for a library built for alpha chains, so its abundance means little. This chain connects TRBV29-1 to TRBJ2-1, with TRBD2 identical over 8 bases. The germline V gene has CDR1 SQVTM and CDR2 ANQGSEA. Trimming took 2 bases from V and 5 from J; bases not matched to a gene: 8. CDR3 length: 15 amino acids. CDR3 bases: TGCAGCGTTGAAATGCGGGGGGCACGAGACAATGAGCAGTTCTTC. Protein product: CSVEMRGARDNEQFF.

This clonotype was observed once. This beta chain appears as a stray read in a library generated for alpha chains; its size is not informative. The CDR3 region has the DNA TGTGCCAGCAGGATAGGACAGGGGGGCCAGCCCCAGCATTTT. As protein: CASRIGQGGQPQHF. The chain links TRBV6-1 to TRBJ1-5; TRBD1 aligns across 10 bases. This CDR3 comprises 14 residues. V was clipped by 6 bases and J by 7 bases; unmatched bases: 6. Germline loops: CDR1 MNHNS, CDR2 SASEGT.

Notes on this clonotype: Being off target in a library aimed at alpha chains, this beta chain has a size of little meaning. The rearrangement joins TRBV24-1 to TRBJ2-2; a possible D gene is TRBD2 (6 bases). This CDR3 is built from 14 residues. V gave up 7 bases and J gave up 5 bases, with 13 bases separating them. Germline CDR1 is KGHDR and CDR2 is SFDVKD. CDR3 coding DNA: TGTGCCACCAGGGGAGGTGTCGGAACCGGGGAGCTGTTTTTT. It encodes CATRGGVGTGELFF.

As for this clonotype: The library was designed around alpha chains, so this beta chain is a stray read whose abundance carries little weight. The V gene is TRBV4-2, the J gene TRBJ2-3, with D unclear. The CDR3 spans 14 residues. Per germline, CDR1 LGHNA and CDR2 YNFKEQ. V gave up 0 bases and J gave up 11 bases, with 15 bases separating them. The CDR3 is CASSQESRGVWQYF. The CDR3 DNA reads TGTGCCAGCAGCCAAGAAAGTAGAGGAGTATGGCAGTATTTT.

Comments on this clonotype: Little can be read into the size of this beta chain, an off-target read in a library designed for alpha chains. V and J are TRBV6-6 and TRBJ2-3; D ambiguous. The CDR3 covers 13 residues. CDR1 and CDR2 from the germline V gene are MNHNY and SVGAGI (reference sequence). V dropped 2 bases and J dropped 1 base, with 4 bases sitting between them. The CDR3 protein is CASSYPGTDTQYF. The CDR3 DNA is TGTGCCAGCAGTTACCCCGGCACAGATACGCAGTATTTT.

About this clonotype: Since the library was made to target alpha chains, this beta chain is a stray read and its abundance is not meaningful. J is TRBJ1-6 and V is TRBV11-2; no definite D call. Germline V gives CDR1 SGHAT, CDR2 FQNNGV. There are 14 residues in the CDR3. V shed 6 bases and J shed 10 bases, with 16 bases lying between them. CDR3 bases: TGTGCCAGCAGGGACTGGAGGGTGAGATCACCCCTCCACTTT. It encodes CASRDWRVRSPLHF.

As regards this clonotype: The size of this beta chain means little, since it is a stray read in a library made for alpha chains. This chain links TRBV28 with TRBJ2-7; a weak D match, TRBD2 (6 bases). In germline, CDR1 is MDHEN, CDR2 SYDVKM. V was shortened by 3 bases and J by 0 bases, with 9 bases between the two germline ends. The CDR3 extends over 14 amino acids. In DNA, the CDR3 is TGTGCCAGCAGTTTGGGAGGATTCTCCTACGAGCAGTACTTC. As protein: CASSLGGFSYEQYF.

This clonotype was detected a few times. Within a library made for alpha chains, this beta chain is off target, and its count is uninformative. The chain joins TRBV3-1 to TRBJ1-6, with a tentative D call TRBD1 (6 bases). V was pared by 5 bases and J by 7 bases, with 12 bases between. Germline V lookup: CDR1 LGHDT, CDR2 YNNKEL (reference sequence). This CDR3 is built from 14 residues. CDR3 sequence (DNA): TGTGCCAGCAGCAGGGGGGCCCAAAATTCACCCCTCCACTTT. It specifies CASSRGAQNSPLHF.

For this clonotype: This beta chain came through as a stray read in a library set up for alpha chains, and its size says little. The chain has TRBV20-1 and TRBJ2-3; no clear D gene. Germline V CDR1 and CDR2: DFQATT, SNEGSKA (reference sequence). The CDR3 extends over 12 amino acids. Trimming pared 3 bases from V and 6 bases from J, leaving 10 bases between. For the CDR3, the DNA is TGCAGTGCTAGTTTGGGATTCGATACGCAGTATTTT. Protein sequence: CSASLGFDTQYF.

As for this clonotype: This beta chain is a stray read from a library made for alpha chains; its abundance is not meaningful. This sequence joins TRBV27 and TRBJ1-6; 7 nucleotides agree with TRBD1. Germline V gene sequence: CDR1 MNHEY, CDR2 SMNVEV (reference sequence). The J segment lost 8 bases and the V segment lost 5 bases, leaving 6 bases of the junction unmatched. The CDR3 runs 14 residues. Written as DNA, the CDR3 is TGTGCCAGCAGTCCATCAGGGGGGGATTCACCCCTCCACTTT. Encoded protein: CASSPSGGDSPLHF.

Regarding this clonotype: Within a library made for alpha chains, this beta chain is off target, and its count is uninformative. J is TRBJ2-7 and V is TRBV7-2; TRBD2 aligns across 9 bases. The V segment lost 0 bases and the J segment 3 bases; nucleotides outside the gene matches: 3. Germline values: CDR1 SGHTA, CDR2 FQGNSA. The CDR3 is made up of 15 amino acids. The CDR3 loop reads CASSLALAGHYEQYF. The CDR3 nucleotides read TGTGCCAGCAGCTTAGCGCTAGCGGGGCACTACGAGCAGTACTTC.

This clonotype was seen a few times. For a library built for alpha chains, this beta chain is a stray read; little rests on its size. This chain joins TRBV12-3 or TRBV12-4 and TRBJ1-5, with TRBD1 as a possible D gene (5 bases). V dropped 7 bases and J dropped 2 bases, with 15 bases sitting between them. CDR3 length equals 15 residues. CDR3 sequence (DNA): TGTGCCAGCACCCCCCCCGGGGCAGGCAATCAGCCCCAGCATTTT. Encoded protein: CASTPPGAGNQPQHF.

This clonotype occurred a few times. As an off-target read in a library built for alpha chains, this beta chain has a frequency of little significance. The chain couples TRBV18 to TRBJ2-1, with TRBD2 matching 7 bases. In germline, CDR1 is KGHSH, CDR2 LQKENI. J was trimmed by 9 bases and V by 2 bases; bases with no gene match: 7. This CDR3 is built from 14 residues. CDR3 sequence reads: CASSPGGGETEQFF. The CDR3 DNA is TGTGCCAGCTCACCAGGGGGAGGGGAAACTGAGCAGTTCTTC.

Notes on this clonotype: Little can be read into the size of this beta chain, an off-target read in a library designed for alpha chains. The chain employs TRBV5-6 and TRBJ1-5; D call uncertain. V lost 1 base to trimming and J lost 4 bases, with 12 bases between them. CDR1 and CDR2 from the germline V gene are SGHDT and YYEEEE. The CDR3 sequence is 15 residues long. The CDR3 here is CASSLFGRINQPQHF. For the CDR3, the DNA is TGTGCCAGCAGCTTGTTCGGCCGGATTAATCAGCCCCAGCATTTT.

The sample holds one count of this clonotype. A library made for alpha chains picked up this beta chain off target, so its size means little. The chain links TRBV24-1 to TRBJ2-1, with D unresolved. This CDR3 has 15 amino acids. With 1 base removed from V and 4 bases from J, the gap between germline ends came to 10 bases. Germline V gene sequence: CDR1 KGHDR, CDR2 SFDVKD. The CDR3 region has the DNA TGTGCCACCAGTGATTTCGGTGGGTATTACAATGAGCAGTTCTTC. It yields the protein CATSDFGGYYNEQFF.

As regards this clonotype: Being off target in a library aimed at alpha chains, this beta chain has a size of little meaning. This chain joins TRBV15 and TRBJ2-1; TRBD1 agrees at 11 bases. The CDR3 covers 15 residues. Germline V gene lookup returns CDR1 LNHNV and CDR2 YYDKDF (reference sequence). J lost 7 bases, V lost 6 bases, and 8 bases had no gene match. The CDR3 DNA is TGTGCCACCAGGGTACTAGGGACAGGGGGGAATGAGCAGTTCTTC. It is translated as CATRVLGTGGNEQFF.

This clonotype has only a few counts. Little can be read into the size of this beta chain, an off-target read in a library designed for alpha chains. This chain links TRBV7-8 with TRBJ2-7, with 8 bases aligning to TRBD1. The CDR3 is 15 residues long. V was clipped by 6 bases and J by 5 bases; unmatched bases: 12. Germline V gives CDR1 SGHVS, CDR2 FQNEAQ. The CDR3: CASRLPGQGPDEQYF. The CDR3 DNA reads TGTGCCAGCAGACTACCCGGACAGGGACCCGACGAGCAGTACTTC.

This clonotype was detected only a few times. Being off target in a library aimed at alpha chains, this beta chain has a size of little meaning. This chain links TRBV6-5 with TRBJ2-7, with D possibly TRBD1 on 6 matching bases. CDR3 length: 13 amino acids. V was trimmed by 2 bases and J by 1 base, leaving 6 bases between them. Germline loops: CDR1 MNHEY, CDR2 SVGAGI. CDR3 protein: CASSYGQSYEQYF. DNA for the CDR3: TGTGCCAGCAGTTACGGACAGTCCTACGAGCAGTACTTC.

Regarding this clonotype: In a library made to pick up alpha chains, this beta chain is a stray read with a size that means little. This chain uses TRBV12-3 or TRBV12-4 with TRBJ2-3; 7 positions agree with TRBD1. This CDR3 has 15 amino acids. J gave up 3 bases and V 3 bases, and 6 bases lay outside the gene matches. The CDR3 coding sequence is TGTGCCAGCAGTTTTTGGGACAGAGATACAGATACGCAGTATTTT. Encoded protein: CASSFWDRDTDTQYF.

This clonotype was observed a single time. This beta chain represents an off-target read in a library built for alpha chains; its size is of limited meaning. The chain employs TRBV12-3 or TRBV12-4 and TRBJ2-2; a possible D gene is TRBD2 (6 bases). The V and J ends lost 6 bases and 4 bases respectively, with 15 bases between them. The CDR3 extends over 15 amino acids. The CDR3 loop is CASRGRDSPTGELFF. CDR3 nucleotides: TGTGCCAGCAGGGGCCGGGACTCACCCACCGGGGAGCTGTTTTTT.

With regard to this clonotype: This beta chain turned up in a library designed for alpha chains; as an off-target read, its abundance says little. The genes are TRBV10-2 and TRBJ2-7, with D uncertain. Germline V gene data show CDR1 as WSHSY and CDR2 as SAAADI. Trimming stripped 2 bases from V and 2 bases from J, with 4 bases between. CDR3 length: 12 residues. DNA of the CDR3: TGCGCCAGCAGTGAGGGGGCCTACGAGCAGTACTTC. Amino acid sequence: CASSEGAYEQYF.

Comment on this clonotype: This beta chain is an unintended read in a library built for alpha chains; its size means little. V is TRBV5-1 and J is TRBJ2-1; D is unclear. This CDR3 is built from 13 residues. V was shortened by 2 bases and J by 7 bases, with 10 bases between the two germline ends. Per germline, CDR1 SGHRS and CDR2 YFSETQ. This chain's CDR3 is CASSFWQKNEQFF. In DNA, the CDR3 is TGCGCCAGCAGCTTCTGGCAGAAGAATGAGCAGTTCTTC. The complete variable domain, with remaining parts taken from reference TRBV5-1 and TRBJ2-1, reads KAGVTQTPRYLIKTRGQQVTLSCSPISGHRSVSWYQQTPGQGLQFLFEYFSETQRNKGNFPGRFSGRQFSNSRSEMNVSTLELGDSALYLCASSFWQKNEQFFGPGTRLTVL.

Concerning this clonotype: This beta chain is a stray sequence in a library constructed for alpha chains; its clone size is not meaningful. This chain joins TRBV2 and TRBJ1-6, with 8 bases that match TRBD1. CDR3 size: 13 residues. The V and J ends lost 6 bases and 7 bases, in that order; junction bases with no gene match: 2. Germline V gene lookup returns CDR1 SNHLY and CDR2 FYNNEI. CDR3 bases: TGTGCCAGCAGAGGACAGGGAAATTCACCCCTCCACTTT. Translating gives CASRGQGNSPLHF.